The entry below gives a single TCR beta chain sequence along with its context. This CDR3 contains 17 residues. Germline V lookup: CDR1 MNHEY, CDR2 SMNVEV (reference sequence). Trimming removed 9 bases at V and 1 base at J, with 23 bases between. Reverse transcription of all isolated RNA meant that expressed TCRB transcripts were sequenced. The read count averaged roughly 4 million across naive, central memory and regulatory T cell samples. This table comes from immunoSEQ multiplex PCR, and its TCRdb copy is limited to in-frame clones, with some not included. Here the sample spans 40,000 to 45,000 clones, roughly 49% being singletons. On average, the one heparinised blood draw given by each donor was about 100 mL. This record belongs to a study of beta chain features in type 1 diabetes.

Sequencing was carried out using Tregs from blood. This receptor was obtained from a woman under 30 in good health. This sequence joins TRBV27 and TRBJ2-3; TRBD1 is a possible D gene (5 bases). The CDR3 region has the DNA TGTGCCAGTCCTTCGCAGGGAATGTTTAAACGCACAGATACGCAGTATTTT. Protein product: CASPSQGMFKRTDTQYF.